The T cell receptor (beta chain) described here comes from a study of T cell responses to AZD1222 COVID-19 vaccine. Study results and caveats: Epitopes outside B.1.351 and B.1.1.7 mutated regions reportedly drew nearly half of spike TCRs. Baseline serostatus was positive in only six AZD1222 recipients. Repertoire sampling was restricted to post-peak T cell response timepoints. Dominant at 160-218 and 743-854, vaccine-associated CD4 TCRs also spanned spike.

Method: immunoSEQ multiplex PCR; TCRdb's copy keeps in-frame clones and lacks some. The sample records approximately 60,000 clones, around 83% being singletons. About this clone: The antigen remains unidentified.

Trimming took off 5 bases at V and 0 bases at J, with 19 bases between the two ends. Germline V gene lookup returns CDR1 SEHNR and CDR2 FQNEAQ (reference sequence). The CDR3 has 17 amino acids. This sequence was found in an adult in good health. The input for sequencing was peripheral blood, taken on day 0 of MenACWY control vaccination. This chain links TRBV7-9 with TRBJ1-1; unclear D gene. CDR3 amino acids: CASSPMTSGWMNTEAFF. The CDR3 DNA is TGTGCCAGCAGCCCCATGACGTCAGGCTGGATGAACACTGAAGCTTTCTTT.